This record concerns one TCR beta chain sequence. This clonotype was seen many times. This receptor's antigen is unknown. No base qualities exist here, and no much larger clone lies one base off it. The sample's treatment or condition, from its label and the paper: allogeneic hematopoietic cell transplantation with graft depleted of TCRalphabeta T cells and CD19 B cells. Transplant recipients were children who received TCRalphabeta/CD19-depleted allogeneic hematopoietic cell grafts. The CDR3, from cysteine to phenylalanine, totals 16 residues. Left in the record is the CDR3 DNA by itself, 48 bases read in frame from the first base. Reading the germline V gene gives CDR1 LGHNA and CDR2 YSLEER. The germline V and J ends show losses of 4 bases and 5 bases respectively, and no gene match explains 6 bases of the junction. The source of the sample is a study of T-cell reconstitution after alpha-beta-depleted transplantation in children (dated by TCRdb to the mid-2010s). In the study overall: The study quantitatively tracked T-cell immune reconstitution after TCRalphabeta/CD19-depleted allogeneic hematopoietic cell transplantation in children using TCR repertoire profiling. Study-wide conclusions, independent of this receptor: In some patients, high TCRbeta diversity at day 60 was attributed to recipient T cells and intrathymic progenitors that had survived conditioning. Apparently early alphabetaT-cell count recovery about two months after transplant reportedly relied on only several hundred rapidly expanded clones derived from non-depleted graft cells. Over subsequent months, a decline in hyperexpanded clone frequencies was noted, and after one year, T-cell counts and TCRbeta diversity were mostly ascribed to newly produced T cells.

Preparation of the library involved PCR. TCRdb shows the sequencer as Illumina HiSeq 2500. TCR libraries were prepared with molecular barcoding, using unique molecular identifiers to normalize TCRbeta repertoire quantification. In TCRdb, the public reads were trimmed at Q25 with fastp and aligned with MiXCR, with productive beta chains retained. All rows with the same CDR3 protein become a single entry with the most common DNA and genes. This sample gives about 980,000 distinct CDR3 sequences in total; 25% to 30% of them show up just once. About 28% of the sample goes to the ten largest clones. This material consisted of PBMCs, mostly from graft donor cells, taken 360 days after TCRalphabeta/CD19-depleted stem cell transplant. The receptor chain draws on TRBV4-3 and TRBJ2-1, with 12 junctional bases fitting TRBD2. The TCR sequence derives from a boy younger than two who had a stem cell transplant for SCID, so the T cells may come from the graft donor. Read as DNA, the sequence is TGCGCCAGCAGCCCAGGACTAGCGGGGCCCCACAATGAGCAGTTCTTC. This sequence encodes CASSPGLAGPHNEQFF.